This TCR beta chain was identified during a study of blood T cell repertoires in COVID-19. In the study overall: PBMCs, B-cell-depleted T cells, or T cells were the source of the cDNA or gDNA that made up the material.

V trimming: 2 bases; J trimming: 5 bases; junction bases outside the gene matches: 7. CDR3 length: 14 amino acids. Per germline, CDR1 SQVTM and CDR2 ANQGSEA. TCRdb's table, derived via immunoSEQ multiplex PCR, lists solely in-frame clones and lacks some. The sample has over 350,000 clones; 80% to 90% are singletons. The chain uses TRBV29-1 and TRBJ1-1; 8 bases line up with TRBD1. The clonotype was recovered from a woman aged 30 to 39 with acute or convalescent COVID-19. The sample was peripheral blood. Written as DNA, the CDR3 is TGCAGCGTTGAATATAGGGACAGGACAACTGAAGCTTTCTTT. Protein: CSVEYRDRTTEAFF.